This TCR beta chain was found in a study of early T cells in non-severe SARS-CoV-2 infection. Background on the study: Sequencing of unsorted whole blood was done on bulk RNA, leaving chains unpaired. Findings and caveats of the study: Matching with VDJdb favored anti-spike CD8 responses (missing private and CD4 specificities).

This clonotype was counted many times. Its antigen is unidentified. The V and J ends lost 2 bases and 5 bases respectively, with 12 bases between them. The CDR3 contains 14 residues. Each cDNA molecule carried a unique molecular identifier. TCRdb ran MiXCR on the 5' RACE reads and lists one entry per CDR3 protein. The repertoire includes tens of thousands of distinct CDR3 sequences, about an eighth of them detected once, and roughly 4.2% sits in the top ten. This receptor was taken from an adult who was a healthcare worker with PCR-confirmed SARS-CoV-2 infection or an uninfected control (not recorded which). This chain connects TRBV12-3 or TRBV12-4 to TRBJ1-1; D is possibly TRBD1 (6 bases). Sequencing was done on a sample of whole blood. CDR3 DNA: TGTGCCAGCAGTTTAATTTCCCAGGGGACTGAAGCTTTCTTT. Residues: CASSLISQGTEAFF.